This TCR beta chain stems from a study of T cell responses to AZD1222 COVID-19 vaccine (dated by TCRdb to the early 2020s). Regarding the study in general: A total of about 240 trial participants underwent TCR sequencing, of whom approximately 210 received two doses of AZD1222 and about 25 received two doses of the MenACWY control vaccine. Trial participants were enrolled by age into 18-55, 56-69 and 70-plus year subgroups, with roughly 150, 30 and 60 TCR-sequenced participants respectively.

The CDR3, from cysteine to phenylalanine, totals 15 residues. The CDR3 DNA has 45 bases and is translated from base 1. Trimming removed 0 bases from V and 6 bases from J, leaving 15 bases between the germline ends. The germline V gene provides CDR1 SGHAT and CDR2 FQNNGV. This clone was observed a handful of times. Its antigen is unknown. The sample holds no much larger clone one base away, and base qualities are not on file. The CDR3 regions of human TCRbeta chains were subjected to immunosequencing. The paper's data handling went like this. Repertoire TCRs were checked for matches against a reference library of SARS-CoV-2-specific TCRs that had been generated using the MIRA antigen-specificity platform. Breadth meant the fraction of unique TCRs that were SARS-CoV-2-associated, whereas depth meant the fraction of total T cells that were SARS-CoV-2-associated. Each spike-specific TCR was assigned to its reactive spike region and to a CD4 or CD8 class using the MIRA data. Log10-transformed breadth and depth values were compared by one-way ANOVA with Sidak's multiple comparisons tests. TCRdb carries this immuneACCESS record with in-frame sequences only. Its versions omit some clonotypes, under half of them owing to an unresolved V gene in the studies checked, with the rest unexplained. V and J calls plus clone size are reproduced from that table; the DNA served to infer D and trimming. The sample records 130,000 or so clones, approximately 91% of which are singletons. The leading ten clones occupy around 1% of the sample.

Summary of the overall study and its limitations: After two AZD1222 doses, spike-specific TCR breadth and depth were significantly higher than at day 0 and than in MenACWY recipients. In the small 56-69-year group, the increase in depth fell short of significance, most likely because of low power. Reportedly, almost half of the unique spike-specific TCRs recognized epitopes lying outside the regions that are mutated in the B.1.351 and B.1.1.7 variants. Because no samples from the day 14 peak response were available, repertoires could be characterized only after the peak T cell response. The whole spike protein was spanned by vaccine-associated CD4 TCRs, and dominant responses were seen in regions 160-218 and 743-854. Conclusions about previously exposed vaccinees are limited because only six or seven AZD1222 recipients were SARS-CoV-2 seropositive at baseline. Participants were mostly white British, with more females than males. The authors suggested clonal diversity may have been underestimated.

In the paper's terms, the time point label means: about 28 days (+/-7) after the second vaccine dose. AZD1222 recipients whose second dose came at about 4 weeks and those whose second dose came at about 12 weeks were combined into one group, since spike-specific TCR depth and breadth did not differ between the two schedules. The vaccinee samples were drawn from two UK trials, COV001 and COV002, one of which was a single-blind randomized controlled phase 2/3 trial testing AZD1222 (ChAdOx1 nCoV-19) in healthy adults. Trial participant PBMC samples were collected at day 0 and day 28 after the second dose for TCRbeta chain sequencing.

The material sequenced was peripheral blood, taken 28 days after the second AZD1222 dose. This receptor was obtained from an adult who received the AZD1222 COVID-19 vaccine. The chain was built from TRBV11-2 and TRBJ2-7; the best D guess is TRBD1, with 5 bases matching. At the DNA level, the sequence is TGTGCCAGCAGCTTAGAGGTAATGGGGCCGTCCGAGCAGTACTTC. Its protein is CASSLEVMGPSEQYF.